This T cell receptor (beta chain) was profiled in a study of T-cell reconstitution after alpha-beta-depleted transplantation in children. As it was prepared, the TCRbeta library received unique molecular identifiers. TCRdb passed the PCR reads through MiXCR, listing each CDR3 protein once. This sample has about 500,000 distinct CDR3 sequences; approximately 32% occur once, and the top ten carry roughly 2.5%. Trimming took off 7 bases at V and 6 bases at J, with 21 bases between the two ends. The CDR3 is 15 amino acids. The germline CDR1 and CDR2 sequences are LNHDA and SQIVND (reference sequence). The rearrangement joins TRBV19 to TRBJ1-1; no clear D gene. Sequenced material: PBMCs from the stem cell graft donor, taken from the stem cell graft. The TCR sequence derives from a human donor who donated a stem cell graft to a child with aplastic anemia. The CDR3 sequence: CASTSDILYGAEAFF. CDR3 coding DNA: TGTGCCAGTACCTCTGACATCCTTTATGGGGCTGAAGCTTTCTTT.